This record looks at one TCR beta chain sequence and its context. The antigen is unknown. Primers included in the PCR were 60 Vbeta and 13 Jbeta primers. Repertoires were generated with immunoSEQ multiplex PCR, while TCRdb's copy carries only in-frame clones and drops some. The sample contains about 190,000 clones, about three quarters of which appear only once. The source of the sample is a study of cytomegalovirus exposure and HLA in healthy donors. General study findings and limits: In a later analysis, specific HLA alleles were associated with more than 15,000 TCR beta sequences at a 0.05 false discovery rate. Of the V segments, some could not be distinguished, including TRBV6-2 and TRBV6-3, and were excluded. The study found most TCR sequences rare, yet found some public TCRs in many donors.

The CDR3 consists of 17 residues. The germline CDR1 and CDR2 sequences are KGHSH and LQKENI. V lost 4 bases to trimming and J lost 1 base; unmatched junction nucleotides: 6. Donors in the study were healthy people who gave bone marrow. The TCR sequence derives from a woman aged 40 to 50 in good health and CMV-seronegative. The chain employs TRBV18 and TRBJ1-5; 11 bases agree with TRBD1. Sequencing input: PBMCs. The CDR3 reads CASSRKGQGASNQPQHF. CDR3 DNA sequence: TGTGCCAGCTCACGAAAAGGACAGGGGGCCAGCAATCAGCCCCAGCATTTT.